This TCR beta chain is drawn from a study of blood T cell repertoires in COVID-19. A single count supports this clone. Assay: immunoSEQ multiplex PCR; the TCRdb copy retains only in-frame clones and omits some. The sample lists about 140,000 clones, 65% to 85% occurring once. Germline V CDR1 and CDR2: SGHDT, YYEEEE. CDR3 length equals 13 residues. The V segment lost 2 bases and the J segment 10 bases; nucleotides outside the gene matches: 6. V and J are TRBV5-6 and TRBJ1-3; TRBD1 agrees at 7 bases. The clonotype comes from a woman aged 55-70 years with acute or convalescent COVID-19. What was sequenced was peripheral blood. The CDR3 region is CASSLRDSETIYF. Written as DNA, the CDR3 is TGTGCCAGCAGCTTACGGGACAGCGAGACCATATATTTT.